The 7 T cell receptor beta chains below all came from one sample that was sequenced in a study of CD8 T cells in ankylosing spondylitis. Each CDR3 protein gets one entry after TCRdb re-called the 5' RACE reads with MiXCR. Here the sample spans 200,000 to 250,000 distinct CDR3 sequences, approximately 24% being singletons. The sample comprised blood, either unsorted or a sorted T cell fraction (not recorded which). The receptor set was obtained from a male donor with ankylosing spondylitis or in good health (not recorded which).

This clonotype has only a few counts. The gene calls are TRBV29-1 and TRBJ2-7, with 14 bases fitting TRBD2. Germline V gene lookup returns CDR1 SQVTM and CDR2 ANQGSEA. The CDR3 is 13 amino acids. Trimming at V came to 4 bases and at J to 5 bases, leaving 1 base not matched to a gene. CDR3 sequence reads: CSVVGLAGDEQYF. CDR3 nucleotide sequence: TGCAGCGTTGTGGGACTAGCGGGAGACGAGCAGTACTTC.

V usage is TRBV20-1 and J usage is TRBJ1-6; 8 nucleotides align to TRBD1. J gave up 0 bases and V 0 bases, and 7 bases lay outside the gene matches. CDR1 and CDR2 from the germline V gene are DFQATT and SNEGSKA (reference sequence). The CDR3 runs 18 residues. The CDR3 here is CSARDRTGKSSYNSPLHF. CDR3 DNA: TGCAGTGCTAGAGATAGGACAGGGAAGAGCTCCTATAATTCACCCCTCCACTTT.

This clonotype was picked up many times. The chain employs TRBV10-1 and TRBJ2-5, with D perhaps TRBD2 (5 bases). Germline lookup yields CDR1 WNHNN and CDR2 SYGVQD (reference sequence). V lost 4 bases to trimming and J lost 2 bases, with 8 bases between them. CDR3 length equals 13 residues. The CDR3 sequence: CASSARTQETQYF. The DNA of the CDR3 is TGCGCCAGCAGTGCCCGGACTCAAGAGACCCAGTACTTC.

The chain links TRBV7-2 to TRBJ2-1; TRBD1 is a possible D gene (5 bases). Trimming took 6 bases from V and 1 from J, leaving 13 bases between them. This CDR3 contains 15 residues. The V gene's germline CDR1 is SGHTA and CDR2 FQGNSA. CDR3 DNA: TGTGCCAGCAGTGGGGCCCTGGGTTCCTACAATGAGCAGTTCTTC. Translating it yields CASSGALGSYNEQFF.

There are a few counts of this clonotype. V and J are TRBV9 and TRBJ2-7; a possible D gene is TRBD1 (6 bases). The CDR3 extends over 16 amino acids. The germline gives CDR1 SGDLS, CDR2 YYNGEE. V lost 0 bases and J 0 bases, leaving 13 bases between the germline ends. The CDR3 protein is CASSVDLPGDSYEQYF. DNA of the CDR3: TGTGCCAGCAGCGTAGATCTTCCAGGGGACTCCTACGAGCAGTACTTC.

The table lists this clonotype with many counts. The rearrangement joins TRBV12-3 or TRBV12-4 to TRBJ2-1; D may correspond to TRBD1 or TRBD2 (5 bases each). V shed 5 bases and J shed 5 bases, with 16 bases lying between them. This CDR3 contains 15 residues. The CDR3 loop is CASSRVVGANNEQFF. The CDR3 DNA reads TGTGCCAGCAGTCGAGTAGTCGGGGCAAACAATGAGCAGTTCTTC.

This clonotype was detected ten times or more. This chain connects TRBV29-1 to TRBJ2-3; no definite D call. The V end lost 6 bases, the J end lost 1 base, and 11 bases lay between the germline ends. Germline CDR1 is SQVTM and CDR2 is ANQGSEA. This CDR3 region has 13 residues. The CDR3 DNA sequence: TGCAGCGTCGAACCAGCAGGCACAGATACGCAGTATTTT. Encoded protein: CSVEPAGTDTQYF.